These 22 T cell receptor beta chains originate from one sample sequenced in a study of T cell responses to AZD1222 COVID-19 vaccine. TCRdb's table, derived via immunoSEQ multiplex PCR, lists solely in-frame clones and lacks some. The data hold 150,000 or so clones, with 91% observed a single time. The sequenced sample was peripheral blood, obtained on day 0 of AZD1222 vaccination. These receptor sequences come from an adult in good health.

The chain recombines TRBV7-3 with TRBJ1-6; unclear D gene. V was cut by 0 bases and J by 4 bases, with 10 bases left in between. From germline, CDR1 is SGHTA and CDR2 FQGTGA. The CDR3 runs to 16 residues. The CDR3 nucleotides are TGTGCCAGCAGCTTAACGGCAGGCGGATATAATTCACCCCTCCACTTT. Translating it yields CASSLTAGGYNSPLHF.

The chain combines TRBV28 with TRBJ1-1; no clear D. Germline CDR1 reads MDHEN; CDR2 reads SYDVKM. The length of the CDR3 is 12 residues. With 2 bases removed from V and 10 bases from J, the gap between germline ends came to 11 bases. The CDR3 sequence: CASSLRGVGAFF. The CDR3 nucleotides are TGTGCCAGCAGTTTACGAGGTGTGGGAGCTTTCTTT.

The J gene is TRBJ1-1, the V gene TRBV18, with D perhaps TRBD1 (5 bases). This CDR3 spans 12 amino acids. Trimming left V 5 bases short and J 7 bases short, with 11 bases between. CDR1 is KGHSH and CDR2 is LQKENI in the germline V gene. CDR3 sequence: CASSEGENEAFF. The CDR3 DNA reads as TGTGCCAGCTCAGAAGGGGAAAATGAAGCTTTCTTT.

The chain carries TRBV29-1 and TRBJ2-1, with a weak D call TRBD2 (6 bases). Trimming stripped 3 bases from V and 9 bases from J, with 12 bases between. CDR1 and CDR2 from the germline V gene are SQVTM and ANQGSEA. The CDR3 has 12 amino acids. Here the CDR3 DNA reads TGCAGCGTTGAGAGAGGGAGGAGTGAGCAGTTCTTC. Amino acids: CSVERGRSEQFF.

This sequence joins TRBV27 and TRBJ2-7, with 8 bases aligning to TRBD2. The CDR3 runs to 14 residues. CDR1 and CDR2 from the germline V gene are MNHEY and SMNVEV (reference sequence). V shed 3 bases and J 5 bases; nucleotides not matched to a gene: 6. CDR3 DNA sequence: TGTGCCAGCAGTTTTTACGGGCGGGGGGACGAGCAGTACTTC. As protein: CASSFYGRGDEQYF.

This sequence joins TRBV5-1 and TRBJ2-5; tentative D call: TRBD1 (6 bases). This CDR3 contains 18 residues. V was cut by 0 bases and J by 0 bases, with 18 bases left in between. In germline, CDR1 is SGHRS, CDR2 YFSETQ. CDR3 DNA sequence: TGCGCCAGCAGCTTGGGAAGTCTGGGACAATGGTACCAAGAGACCCAGTACTTC. Translating it yields CASSLGSLGQWYQETQYF. The complete variable domain, with remaining parts taken from reference TRBV5-1 and TRBJ2-5, reads KAGVTQTPRYLIKTRGQQVTLSCSPISGHRSVSWYQQTPGQGLQFLFEYFSETQRNKGNFPGRFSGRQFSNSRSEMNVSTLELGDSALYLCASSLGSLGQWYQETQYFGPGTRLLVL.

The gene calls are TRBV19 and TRBJ1-5, with a tentative D call TRBD1 (6 bases). CDR3 length equals 14 residues. Germline V CDR1 and CDR2: LNHDA, SQIVND (reference sequence). Trimming pared 8 bases from V and 5 bases from J, leaving 16 bases between. The CDR3 region is CASGEAGDHQPQHF. The CDR3 nucleotides read TGTGCCAGTGGGGAAGCAGGGGACCATCAGCCCCAGCATTTT.

The chain carries TRBV12-3 or TRBV12-4 and TRBJ1-2, with 7 bases lining up with TRBD1. The CDR3 totals 13 residues. J lost 6 bases, V lost 7 bases, and 8 bases had no gene match. CDR3 sequence (DNA): TGTGCCAGCACCCTCCTGACAGGGCATGGCTACACCTTC. Residues: CASTLLTGHGYTF.

The chain joins TRBV10-3 to TRBJ2-7; tentative D call: TRBD1 (6 bases). This CDR3 has 13 residues. The V end lost 4 bases, the J end lost 6 bases, and 13 bases lay between the germline ends. Per the germline V gene, CDR1 is ENHRY and CDR2 is SYGVKD. CDR3 amino acids: CAISGQDEGEQYF. CDR3 sequence (DNA): TGTGCCATCAGTGGACAGGACGAGGGCGAGCAGTACTTC.

This rearrangement joins TRBV7-3 to TRBJ1-4; the D gene is possibly TRBD1 (5 bases). The CDR3 spans 15 residues. Trimming pared 0 bases from V and 5 bases from J, leaving 10 bases between. Germline assignment: CDR1 SGHTA and CDR2 FQGTGA. CDR3 coding DNA: TGTGCCAGCAGCTTAACGGGGCAGAAAAATGAAAAACTGTTTTTT. Translating gives CASSLTGQKNEKLFF.

This chain joins TRBV3-1 (or the pseudogene TRBV3-2) and TRBJ2-7; 8 bases map to TRBD2. CDR1 is LGHDT, CDR2 YNNKEL, per germline (reference sequence). The length of the CDR3 is 14 residues. V was clipped by 3 bases and J by 0 bases; unmatched bases: 1. CDR3 in DNA: TGTGCCAGCAGCCAGACTAGCGCCTCCTACGAGCAGTACTTC. Protein: CASSQTSASYEQYF.

The chain carries TRBV4-3 and TRBJ2-6; D is undetermined. CDR1 LGHNA and CDR2 YSLEER come from the germline V gene. V lost 3 bases to trimming and J lost 0 bases, with 6 bases between them. The CDR3 covers 15 residues. Written as DNA, the CDR3 is TGCGCCAGCAGCCACGACGGCTCTGGGGCCAACGTCCTGACTTTC. It yields the protein CASSHDGSGANVLTF.

The chain has TRBV27 and TRBJ2-2; D may be TRBD2 (6 bases). This CDR3 has 13 residues. Germline-derived CDR1 and CDR2 are MNHEY and SMNVEV (reference sequence). Between the trimmed V and J ends, which lost 4 bases and 7 bases, there was a span of 10 bases. CDR3 residues: CASSYSGGGELFF. The CDR3 coding sequence is TGTGCCAGCAGTTATAGCGGAGGCGGGGAGCTGTTTTTT.

The chain couples TRBV12-3 or TRBV12-4 to TRBJ1-1; D is undetermined. The V and J ends lost 4 bases and 6 bases respectively, with 9 bases between them. The CDR3 runs to 12 residues. In nucleotides, the CDR3 is TGTGCCAGCAGTTCCGGAGGCCCTGAAGCTTTCTTT. Translated: CASSSGGPEAFF.

The chain joins TRBV19 to TRBJ1-3; no firm D call. The CDR3 totals 15 residues. Trimming removed 5 bases at V and 0 bases at J, with 11 bases between. From germline, CDR1 is LNHDA and CDR2 SQIVND (reference sequence). The CDR3 loop reads CASSSQTGSGNTIYF. The CDR3 DNA follows: TGTGCCAGTAGTTCTCAGACTGGCTCTGGAAACACCATATATTTT.

The rearrangement uses TRBV7-9 and TRBJ2-1, with D perhaps matching TRBD1 (6 bases). V was shortened by 6 bases and J by 1 base, with 13 bases between the two germline ends. CDR3 length: 15 amino acids. Germline CDR1 and CDR2: SEHNR and FQNEAQ (reference sequence). The CDR3 loop reads CASRAGEGSYNEQFF. The CDR3, as DNA: TGTGCCAGCAGGGCAGGGGAAGGGTCCTACAATGAGCAGTTCTTC. The whole variable domain, filled in from reference TRBV7-9 and TRBJ2-1, reads DTGVSQNPRHKITKRGQNVTFRCDPISEHNRLYWYRQTLGQGPEFLTYFQNEAQLEKSRLLSDRFSAERPKGSFSTLEIQRTEQGDSAMYLCASRAGEGSYNEQFFGPGTRLTVL.

The chain couples TRBV5-7 to TRBJ1-1; possible D gene TRBD1, 6 bases. TRBV5-7 falls under the ORF class, with uncertain function. Deletions cut 4 bases from V and 6 bases from J, with 16 bases between. The CDR3 runs 14 residues. The CDR3 spells CASSPGGRGPEAFF. The CDR3 DNA is TGTGCCAGCAGCCCCGGGGGCAGGGGCCCTGAAGCTTTCTTT.

The gene calls are TRBV9 and TRBJ2-1, with 8 nucleotides matching TRBD2. Germline values: CDR1 SGDLS, CDR2 YYNGEE. Trimming removed 0 bases from V and 6 bases from J; junction bases left unmatched: 5. The CDR3 is 15 residues long. As DNA, the CDR3 is TGTGCCAGCAGCGTAGCGGGAGGGCCCAGCAATGAGCAGTTCTTC. Translating gives CASSVAGGPSNEQFF.

CDR3 coding DNA: TGTGCCAGCAGCTTGGGACAGGGTGAGCTGTTTTTT. Translating gives CASSLGQGELFF. The chain links TRBV5-6 to TRBJ2-2, with TRBD1 identical over 7 bases. The CDR3 covers 12 residues. Looked up from germline, CDR1 is SGHDT and CDR2 is YYEEEE. V lost 0 bases to trimming and J lost 11 bases; unmatched junction nucleotides: 1.

The chain has TRBV5-5 and TRBJ2-5, with a possible D match to TRBD1 (6 bases). The CDR3 contains 14 residues. Germline-derived CDR1 and CDR2 are SGHKS and YYEKEE (reference sequence). The ends were cut back, 5 bases at V and 4 bases at J, with 15 bases in the middle. The CDR3 protein is CASRHRVLVETQYF. The CDR3 nucleotides are TGTGCCAGCAGGCACAGGGTTCTAGTAGAGACCCAGTACTTC. The full variable domain, with the rest looked up from reference TRBV5-5 and TRBJ2-5, is DAGVTQSPTHLIKTRGQQVTLRCSPISGHKSVSWYQQVLGQGPQFIFQYYEKEERGRGNFPDRFSARQFPNYSSELNVNALLLGDSALYLCASRHRVLVETQYFGPGTRLLVL.

V gene TRBV28 combines with J gene TRBJ1-2, with no clear D. CDR1 and CDR2 from the germline V gene are MDHEN and SYDVKM. The CDR3 extends over 14 amino acids. V lost 3 bases and J 0 bases, leaving 8 bases between the germline ends. CDR3 DNA: TGTGCCAGCAGTTTGGCTAGTACTAACTATGGCTACACCTTC. Its translation is CASSLASTNYGYTF.

This clone was detected once. This rearrangement joins TRBV7-9 to TRBJ2-1; TRBD2 agrees at 7 bases. The CDR3 is made up of 15 amino acids. The ends lost 5 bases at V and 0 bases at J; junction bases unmatched: 4. Germline lookup yields CDR1 SEHNR and CDR2 FQNEAQ (reference sequence). The CDR3 sequence is CASSPWTSSYNEQFF. CDR3 nucleotide sequence: TGTGCCAGCAGCCCCTGGACTAGCTCCTACAATGAGCAGTTCTTC.